These 20 T cell receptor beta chains originate from one sample sequenced in a study of early T cells in non-severe SARS-CoV-2 infection (dated by TCRdb to the early 2020s). The protocol used for the library was 5' RACE. The sequencer was a NextSeq 500. TCRdb trimmed public reads at Q25 via fastp, called clones via MiXCR and kept in-frame beta chains. Rows are combined by CDR3 protein, so each entry shows the most common genes and DNA. This sample comprises some 30,000 distinct CDR3 sequences, less than 6.5% of them detected only once. Over 2.5% of the sample is held by the ten biggest clonotypes. Sequenced sample: whole blood. Source of these receptors: an adult who was a healthcare worker with PCR-confirmed SARS-CoV-2 infection or an uninfected control (not recorded which).

This clonotype was observed a few times. The junction does not match germline at one end; this may be a read error. The chain employs TRBV4-1 and TRBJ2-1; D ambiguous. The CDR3 loop spans 13 amino acids. In germline, CDR1 is MGHRA, CDR2 YSYEKL. The CDR3 reads CASSLETYHEQFF. The CDR3 DNA reads TGCGCCAGCAGCTTGGAAACCTACCATGAGCAGTTCTTC.

The table lists this clonotype with a few counts. This chain links TRBV27 with TRBJ1-4, with D uncertain. V gave up 5 bases and J gave up 4 bases, with 17 bases separating them. Germline V gene lookup returns CDR1 MNHEY and CDR2 SMNVEV (reference sequence). The CDR3 is made up of 16 amino acids. The CDR3 bases are TGTGCCAGCAGTCCCACACGACCGAAGCTTAATGAAAAACTGTTTTTT. Encoded protein: CASSPTRPKLNEKLFF.

This clonotype was detected ten times or more. In DNA form, the CDR3 reads TGTGCCAGTAGTATGCAAGCGGGCCTATACAATGAGCAGTTCTTC. It encodes CASSMQAGLYNEQFF. The chain uses TRBV19 and TRBJ2-1, with D possibly matching TRBD2 (6 bases). Trimming shortened V by 3 bases and J by 4 bases, and 13 bases separated the two germline ends. CDR3 length: 15 amino acids. Germline loops: CDR1 LNHDA, CDR2 SQIVND (reference sequence).

This clonotype has a handful of counts. V gene TRBV7-8 combines with J gene TRBJ2-7; TRBD2 aligns across 7 bases. The CDR3 runs 13 residues. V gave up 4 bases and J gave up 6 bases; unmatched junction bases: 6. Per the germline V gene, CDR1 is SGHVS and CDR2 is FQNEAQ. The CDR3 here is CASSSREVGEQYF. DNA for the CDR3: TGTGCCAGCAGCTCCCGGGAGGTGGGCGAGCAGTACTTC.

This rearrangement joins TRBV5-4 to TRBJ2-1; possible D gene TRBD2, 6 bases. Germline CDR1 and CDR2: SGHNT and YYREEE (reference sequence). V was trimmed by 0 bases and J by 4 bases, leaving 20 bases between them. This CDR3 has 18 residues. DNA for the CDR3: TGTGCCAGCAGCTTGGACCTACTAGCCCCTCGCCTTTACAATGAGCAGTTCTTC. It encodes CASSLDLLAPRLYNEQFF.

This clonotype was observed many times. The chain is built from TRBV12-3 or TRBV12-4 and TRBJ2-1; the D is unclear. V was shortened by 3 bases and J by 9 bases, with 9 bases between the two germline ends. The CDR3 runs 12 residues. This CDR3 reads CASSLLETEQFF. CDR3 DNA: TGTGCCAGCAGTTTGTTGGAGACTGAGCAGTTCTTC.

About this clonotype: The DNA is left out, because the CDR3 cannot be placed on it with certainty; the CDR3 is given as TCRdb lists it. V usage is TRBV7-8 and J usage is TRBJ2-7; the table calls TRBD1, which could not be checked here. The CDR3 spans 17 residues, counting both ends. Germline V gene data show CDR1 as SGHVS and CDR2 as FQNEAQ. CDR3 loop: CASSLVLRAKYPYEQYF.

This clonotype has at least ten counts. This chain uses TRBV2 with TRBJ2-5, with a tentative D call TRBD1 (6 bases). The V end was cut by 7 bases, the J end by 5 bases, with 20 bases between. CDR1 and CDR2 from the germline V gene are SNHLY and FYNNEI. This CDR3 is 15 amino acids long. In nucleotides, the CDR3 is TGTGCCAGCAAGACAGGATCCCCGGGTGGGGAGACCCAGTACTTC. It yields the protein CASKTGSPGGETQYF.

A few counts support this clonotype. V usage is TRBV29-1 and J usage is TRBJ1-1; the match to TRBD1 covers 7 bases. V was pared by 7 bases and J by 0 bases, with 5 bases of the junction left unmatched. In germline, CDR1 is SQVTM, CDR2 ANQGSEA. This CDR3 spans 13 amino acids. The CDR3 DNA reads as TGCAGCGACAGGACAGGTATGAACACTGAAGCTTTCTTT. The encoded protein is CSDRTGMNTEAFF.

This clonotype was recorded many times. The CDR3 loop is CSATGSGELFF. CDR3 nucleotides: TGCAGCGCGACAGGATCCGGGGAGCTGTTTTTT. V usage is TRBV29-1 and J usage is TRBJ2-2, with D possibly TRBD1 on 6 matching bases. The CDR3 is 11 residues long. Germline V gene lookup returns CDR1 SQVTM and CDR2 ANQGSEA. The V end was cut by 7 bases, the J end by 6 bases, with 9 bases between.

This clonotype was observed at least ten times. The V gene is TRBV7-3, the J gene TRBJ2-1; 15 bases are shared with TRBD2. The CDR3 has 15 amino acids. Germline CDR1 and CDR2: SGHTA and FQGTGA. Trimming took 5 bases from V and 7 from J; bases not matched to a gene: 3. The CDR3 spells CASSRTSGRENEQFF. Here the CDR3 DNA reads TGTGCCAGCAGCAGGACTAGCGGGAGGGAAAATGAGCAGTTCTTC.

The CDR3 nucleotides are TGTGCCAGCAGTTTCCAGGCGGGGGGCAACGGAAACACCATATATTTT. Amino acids: CASSFQAGGNGNTIYF. The chain couples TRBV28 to TRBJ1-3, with D possibly being TRBD1 (6 bases). V lost 3 bases to trimming and J lost 4 bases, with 16 bases between them. This CDR3 is built from 16 residues. Germline V CDR1 and CDR2: MDHEN, SYDVKM.

Many counts were recorded for this clonotype. This rearrangement joins TRBV20-1 to TRBJ1-1, with D possibly TRBD1 on 5 matching bases. The CDR3 consists of 15 residues. Per germline, CDR1 DFQATT and CDR2 SNEGSKA (reference sequence). V lost 0 bases and J lost 1, with 12 bases in between. The CDR3 DNA sequence: TGCAGTGCTAGAGAGGGGGGACGGCCGAACACTGAAGCTTTCTTT. It yields the protein CSAREGGRPNTEAFF.

The J gene is TRBJ2-7, the V gene TRBV12-3 or TRBV12-4, with D perhaps TRBD1 or TRBD2 (5 bases each). CDR3 size: 14 residues. V was trimmed by 6 bases and J by 1 base, leaving 13 bases between them. The chain's CDR3 is CASRGTGTSYEQYF. As DNA, the CDR3 is TGTGCCAGCAGGGGTACCGGGACGTCCTACGAGCAGTACTTC.

This chain uses TRBV3-1 with TRBJ2-1; no reliable D call. Trimming shortened V by 1 base and J by 3 bases, and 10 bases separated the two germline ends. This CDR3 is 15 amino acids long. CDR1 is LGHDT and CDR2 is YNNKEL in the germline V gene (reference sequence). The CDR3 reads CASSQVASGYNEQFF. CDR3 nucleotide sequence: TGTGCCAGCAGCCAAGTTGCGAGTGGCTACAATGAGCAGTTCTTC.

Many counts were recorded for this clonotype. The chain recombines TRBV5-1 with TRBJ1-1; 10 nucleotides match TRBD1. The CDR3 totals 17 residues. CDR1 is SGHRS, CDR2 YFSETQ, per germline. J lost 4 bases, V lost 4 bases, and 13 bases had no gene match. CDR3 DNA: TGCGCCAGCAGCCCCGGGACAGGGGCGGTTTTAGGCACTGAAGCTTTCTTT. Translation gives CASSPGTGAVLGTEAFF.

This clonotype was observed at least ten times. This chain connects TRBV28 to TRBJ2-2; the D gene is possibly TRBD1 (5 bases). The V and J ends lost 4 bases and 1 base respectively, with 13 bases between them. Germline CDR1 is MDHEN and CDR2 is SYDVKM. CDR3 length: 16 amino acids. CDR3 bases: TGTGCCAGCAGTTCTGGCGGACAAAAGAACACCGGGGAGCTGTTTTTT. Amino acids: CASSSGGQKNTGELFF.

The chain links TRBV28 to TRBJ2-2; the D gene is possibly TRBD1 (6 bases). There are 15 residues in the CDR3. Germline CDR1 and CDR2: MDHEN and SYDVKM. The ends were cut back, 3 bases at V and 6 bases at J, with 14 bases in the middle. The CDR3 bases are TGTGCCAGCAGTTTCCGGCAGGGGTCCGCCGGGGAGCTGTTTTTT. Translated, it gives CASSFRQGSAGELFF.

This chain uses TRBV10-3 with TRBJ2-2; tentative D call: TRBD2 (5 bases). CDR3 length equals 13 residues. Per germline, CDR1 ENHRY and CDR2 SYGVKD. The V and J ends lost 5 bases and 3 bases respectively, with 7 bases between them. The CDR3 coding sequence is TGTGCCATCAGTAAGAGGGACACCGGGGAGCTGTTTTTT. It specifies CAISKRDTGELFF.

This clonotype was seen many times. V usage is TRBV5-1 and J usage is TRBJ1-6, with D unclear. V was cut by 0 bases and J by 10 bases, with 11 bases left in between. The CDR3 has 14 amino acids. The germline V gene has CDR1 SGHRS and CDR2 YFSETQ. The CDR3 DNA is TGCGCCAGCAGCTTGGTAGAGGGATGGTCACCCCTCCACTTT. It translates to CASSLVEGWSPLHF.